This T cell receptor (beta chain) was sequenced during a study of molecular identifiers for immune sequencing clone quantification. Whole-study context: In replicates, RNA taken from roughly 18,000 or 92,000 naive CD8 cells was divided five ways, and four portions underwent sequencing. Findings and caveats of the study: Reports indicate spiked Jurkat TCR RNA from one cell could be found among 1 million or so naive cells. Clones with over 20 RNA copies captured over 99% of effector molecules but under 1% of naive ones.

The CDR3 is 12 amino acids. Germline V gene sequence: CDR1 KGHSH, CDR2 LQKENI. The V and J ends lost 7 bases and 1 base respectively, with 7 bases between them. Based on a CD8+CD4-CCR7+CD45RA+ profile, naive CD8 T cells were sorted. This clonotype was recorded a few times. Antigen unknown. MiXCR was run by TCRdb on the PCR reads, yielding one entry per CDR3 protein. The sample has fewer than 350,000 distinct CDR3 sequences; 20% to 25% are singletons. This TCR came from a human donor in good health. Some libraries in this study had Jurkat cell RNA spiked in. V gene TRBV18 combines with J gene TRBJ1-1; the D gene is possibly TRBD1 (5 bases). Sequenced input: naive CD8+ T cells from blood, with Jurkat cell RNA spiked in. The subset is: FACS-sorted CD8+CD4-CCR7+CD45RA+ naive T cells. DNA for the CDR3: TGTGCCAGCTTTCAGGGGAACACTGAAGCTTTCTTT. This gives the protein CASFQGNTEAFF.